This T cell receptor (beta chain) is drawn from a study of graft-versus-host responses after intestinal transplantation. At the level of the study: Tacrolimus plus steroids were given to all recipients for 2 to 4 years, preceded by anti-thymocyte globulin induction.

CDR1 is LGHNT, CDR2 FRNRAP, per germline. Trimming left V 10 bases short and J 0 bases short, with 22 bases between. The CDR3 has 16 amino acids. Intraepithelial and lamina propria lymphocytes were isolated from graft specimens. Data came from immunoSEQ multiplex PCR; TCRdb stores just in-frame clones and leaves some out. The sample has 5,000 or so clones; over 60% are singletons. The sequenced sample was ileum tissue, obtained roughly 260 days after intestinal transplant. The receptor was derived from a human patient who received an intestinal transplant, so some T cells may come from the graft donor. V gene TRBV12-5 combines with J gene TRBJ2-7; TRBD2 is a possible D gene (6 bases). CDR3 protein: CAMEPQAGIDSYEQYF. DNA of the CDR3: TGTGCTATGGAACCCCAGGCGGGAATTGACTCCTACGAGCAGTACTTC.